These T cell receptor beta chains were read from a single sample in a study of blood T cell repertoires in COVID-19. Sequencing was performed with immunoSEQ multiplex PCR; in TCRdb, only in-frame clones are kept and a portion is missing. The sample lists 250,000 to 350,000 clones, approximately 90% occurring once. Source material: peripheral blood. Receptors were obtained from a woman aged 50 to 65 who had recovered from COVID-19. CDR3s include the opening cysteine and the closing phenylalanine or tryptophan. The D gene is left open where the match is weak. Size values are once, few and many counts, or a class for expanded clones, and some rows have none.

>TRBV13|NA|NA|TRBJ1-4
CASRFGLLNEKLFF
TGTGCCAGCAGGTTTGGACTGCTTAATGAAAAACTGTTTTTT
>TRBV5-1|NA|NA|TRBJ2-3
CASSLDGGGTDTQYF
TGCGCCAGCAGCTTGGACGGCGGGGGCACAGATACGCAGTATTTT
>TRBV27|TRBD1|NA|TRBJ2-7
CASSSPLRSGGTLGEQYF
TGTGCCAGCAGTTCACCTCTCCGGTCAGGGGGCACCTTGGGCGAGCAGTACTTC
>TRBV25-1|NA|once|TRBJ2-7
CASSEYQGTYEQYF
TGTGCCAGCAGTGAGTATCAGGGGACCTACGAGCAGTACTTC
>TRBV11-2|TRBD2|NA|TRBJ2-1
CASSLGAGGNNEQFF
TGTGCCAGCAGCTTAGGGGCGGGGGGTAACAATGAGCAGTTCTTC
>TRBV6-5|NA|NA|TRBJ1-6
CASSSTAGGPGSPLHF
TGTGCCAGCAGTTCTACAGCGGGGGGACCGGGTTCACCCCTCCACTTT
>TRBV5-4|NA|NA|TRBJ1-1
CASSPTTVNTEAFF
TGTGCCAGCAGCCCGACGACAGTGAACACTGAAGCTTTCTTT
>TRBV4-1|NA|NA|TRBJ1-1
CASSQSLLLNTEAFF
TGCGCCAGCAGCCAATCACTTTTATTGAACACTGAAGCTTTCTTT
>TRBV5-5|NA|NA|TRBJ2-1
CASSLVVGGQYNEQFF
TGTGCCAGCAGCTTGGTAGTGGGGGGGCAATACAATGAGCAGTTCTTC
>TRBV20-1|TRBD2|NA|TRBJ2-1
CSASGLEPSSYNEQFF
TGCAGTGCTAGTGGACTAGAACCAAGCTCCTACAATGAGCAGTTCTTC
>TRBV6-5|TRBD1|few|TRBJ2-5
CASSPRTGAKTQYF
TGTGCCAGCAGTCCCCGGACAGGGGCAAAGACCCAGTACTTC
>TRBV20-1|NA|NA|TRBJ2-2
CSATGSGELFF
TGCAGTGCTACAGGGTCCGGGGAGCTGTTTTTT
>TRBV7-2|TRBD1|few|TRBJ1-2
CASSFPNALTGEDGYTF
TGTGCCAGCAGCTTTCCGAACGCCCTGACAGGGGAGGATGGCTACACCTTC
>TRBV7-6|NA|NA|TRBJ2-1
CASSLEQGPYNEQFF
TGTGCCAGCAGCTTAGAACAGGGTCCCTACAATGAGCAGTTCTTC
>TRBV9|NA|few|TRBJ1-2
CASSVAAGGGYTF
TGTGCCAGCAGCGTAGCGGCGGGGGGTGGCTACACCTTC
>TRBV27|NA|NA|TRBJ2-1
CASSLSDSFNEQFF
TGTGCCAGCAGTTTATCGGACTCCTTCAATGAGCAGTTCTTC
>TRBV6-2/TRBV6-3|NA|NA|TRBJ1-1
CASSLSMNTEAFF
TGTGCCAGCAGTCTATCTATGAACACTGAAGCTTTCTTT
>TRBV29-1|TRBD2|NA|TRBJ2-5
CSGGLGGFQETQYF
TGCAGCGGGGGACTAGGGGGATTCCAAGAGACCCAGTACTTC
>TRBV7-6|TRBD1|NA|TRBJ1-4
CASSLEGTDYNEKLFF
TGTGCCAGCAGCTTAGAAGGGACAGACTATAATGAAAAACTGTTTTTT
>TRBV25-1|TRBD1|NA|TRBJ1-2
CASSEPGQFYGYTF
TGTGCCAGCAGCGAACCGGGACAGTTCTATGGCTACACCTTC
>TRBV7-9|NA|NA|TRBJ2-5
CASSLNTETQYF
TGTGCCAGCAGCTTAAACACGGAGACCCAGTACTTC
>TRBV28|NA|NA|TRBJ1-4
CASKETDGEKLFF
TGTGCCAGCAAAGAGACCGACGGGGAAAAACTGTTTTTT